This is a list of T cell receptor beta chains from one sample in a study of CD8 T cells in ankylosing spondylitis. TCRdb reprocessed the 5' RACE reads with MiXCR, giving one entry per CDR3 protein. Of 200,000 to 300,000 distinct CDR3 sequences in the sample, around 11% are singletons; the top ten hold under 7%. The sequencing input was blood, either unsorted or a sorted T cell fraction (not recorded which). These receptors all come from a male donor with ankylosing spondylitis or in good health (not recorded which). The CDR3 runs from the conserved cysteine through the conserved F or W. A D gene is named only where the DNA matches it firmly. A row's size may be missing; if present it is once, few, many or a size class.

clone size | J gene | V gene | D gene | CDR3 protein | CDR3 DNA
many | TRBJ2-1 | TRBV5-1 | - | CASSLSPGPYNEQFF | TGCGCCAGCAGCTTATCACCGGGCCCCTACAATGAGCAGTTCTTC
many | TRBJ1-1 | TRBV12-3/TRBV12-4 | - | CASTQEQGPHTEAFF | TGTGCCAGCACCCAGGAGCAGGGGCCGCACACTGAAGCTTTCTTT
- | TRBJ2-1 | TRBV7-3 | TRBD2 | CASSLRGLVPNEQFF | TGTGCCAGCAGCTTAAGGGGACTAGTACCCAATGAGCAGTTCTTC
many | TRBJ1-6 | TRBV5-4 | - | CASSLVGAAGNSPLHF | TGTGCCAGCAGCTTGGTTGGGGCTGCTGGGAATTCACCCCTCCACTTT
- | TRBJ2-3 | TRBV19 | - | CASSFYRTDTQYF | TGTGCCAGTAGTTTCTACCGCACAGATACGCAGTATTTT
many | TRBJ1-1 | TRBV15 | - | CATSRGDLNTEAFF | TGTGCCACCAGCAGAGGGGATCTAAACACTGAAGCTTTCTTT
many | TRBJ2-5 | TRBV6-2/TRBV6-3 | - | CASSYHRVAEETQYF | TGTGCCAGCAGTTACCATCGAGTGGCGGAAGAGACCCAGTACTTC
many | TRBJ1-1 | TRBV4-1 | TRBD1 | CASSQFWAGGSKYMGMNTEAFF | TGCGCCAGCAGCCAGTTCTGGGCAGGGGGTTCGAAATACATGGGCATGAACACTGAAGCTTTCTTT
- | TRBJ1-1 | TRBV3-1 | - | CASSHRGPGVEAFF | TGTGCCAGCAGCCATCGGGGGCCGGGCGTTGAAGCTTTCTTT
many | TRBJ2-7 | TRBV20-1 | TRBD2 | CSPGSTGTSGSYEQYF | TGCAGTCCCGGTTCTACCGGGACTAGCGGCTCCTACGAGCAGTACTTC
many | TRBJ2-7 | TRBV20-1 | - | CSAEGGGSYEQYF | TGCAGTGCGGAAGGGGGAGGGTCCTACGAGCAGTACTTC
many | TRBJ2-5 | TRBV7-9 | - | CASSLWAQETQYF | TGTGCCAGCAGCTTATGGGCGCAAGAGACCCAGTACTTC
many | TRBJ2-5 | TRBV5-1 | - | CASSLSFETQYF | TGCGCCAGCAGCTTGTCTTTTGAGACCCAGTACTTC
many | TRBJ2-2 | TRBV5-1 | TRBD1 | CASSDRQGSNTGELFF | TGCGCCAGCAGCGACAGACAGGGATCGAACACCGGGGAGCTGTTTTTT
many | TRBJ2-7 | TRBV12-3/TRBV12-4 | TRBD1 | CASSPGGTGQSYEQYF | TGTGCCAGCAGCCCCGGAGGGACAGGGCAATCCTACGAGCAGTACTTC
many | TRBJ2-2 | TRBV7-9 | - | CASSFFTGELFF | TGTGCCAGCAGCTTTTTCACCGGGGAGCTGTTTTTT
many | TRBJ2-1 | TRBV5-1 | TRBD1 | CASSLRQGAHEQFF | TGCGCCAGCAGCCTACGACAGGGGGCCCATGAGCAGTTCTTC
- | TRBJ1-6 | TRBV15 | - | CATIQTGSFSPLHF | TGTGCCACCATCCAGACAGGATCCTTTTCACCCCTCCACTTT
- | TRBJ2-7 | TRBV6-2/TRBV6-3 | - | CASSPSAQNYEQYF | TGTGCCAGCAGTCCCTCGGCACAGAATTACGAGCAGTACTTC
many | TRBJ1-1 | TRBV27 | - | CASSSGNMNTEAFF | TGTGCCAGCAGTTCTGGGAACATGAACACTGAAGCTTTCTTT
many | TRBJ2-3 | TRBV5-1 | - | CASSYPSTDTQYF | TGCGCCAGCAGCTATCCTTCCACAGATACGCAGTATTTT
- | TRBJ1-4 | TRBV5-5 | - | CASSTRGGNIGEKLFF | TGTGCCAGCAGCACGAGGGGGGGGAACATCGGAGAAAAACTGTTTTTT
- | TRBJ2-3 | TRBV7-9 | TRBD1 | CASSLAFKKQGADTQYF | TGTGCCAGCAGCTTAGCGTTTAAGAAGCAGGGGGCAGATACGCAGTATTTT
few | TRBJ1-2 | TRBV12-3/TRBV12-4 | TRBD1 | CASTETQGVDGYTF | TGTGCCAGCACCGAAACCCAGGGGGTTGATGGCTACACCTTC
many | TRBJ1-1 | TRBV7-2 | - | CASSPGVVLTEAFF | TGTGCCAGCAGCCCTGGGGTGGTACTGACTGAAGCTTTCTTT
- | TRBJ2-5 | TRBV11-2 | - | CASSFQAEETQYF | TGTGCCAGCAGCTTCCAGGCGGAAGAGACCCAGTACTTC
many | TRBJ2-7 | TRBV29-1 | TRBD1 | CSASGTGYEQYF | TGCAGCGCCTCCGGGACAGGGTACGAGCAGTACTTC
few | TRBJ2-4 | TRBV6-1 | TRBD2 | CASSRGDGGAGGKNIQYF | TGTGCCAGCAGTAGAGGGGACGGGGGGGCCGGTGGCAAAAACATTCAGTACTTC
many | TRBJ2-3 | TRBV20-1 | - | CSASDAALDTQYF | TGCAGTGCTTCAGATGCGGCACTTGATACGCAGTATTTT
many | TRBJ1-1 | TRBV28 | - | CASRPGPTRAFF | TGTGCCAGCAGACCCGGACCTACTAGAGCTTTCTTT
few | TRBJ2-1 | TRBV5-1 | - | CASSSILGGSYNEQFF | TGCGCCAGCAGCTCGATCCTAGGGGGTTCCTACAATGAGCAGTTCTTC
many | TRBJ2-4 | TRBV20-1 | - | CSASGLGGIKNIQYF | TGCAGTGCTAGTGGGCTCGGCGGGATAAAAAACATTCAGTACTTC
few | TRBJ2-5 | TRBV21-1 | - | CASTPEGAGFSETQYF | TGTGCCAGCACCCCGGAGGGGGCCGGATTCTCAGAGACCCAGTACTTC
many | TRBJ1-5 | TRBV5-1 | - | CASSLGGFDQPQHF | TGCGCCAGCAGCTTGGGGGGTTTCGATCAGCCCCAGCATTTT
- | TRBJ1-4 | TRBV28 | - | CASSLRGAFGEKLFF | TGTGCCAGCAGTTTACGGGGGGCTTTTGGTGAAAAACTGTTTTTT
- | TRBJ2-2 | TRBV7-3 | - | CANSISGQGGTGELFF | TGTGCCAACAGCATAAGCGGCCAGGGCGGGACCGGGGAGCTGTTTTTT
many | TRBJ2-7 | TRBV3-1 | - | CASTQGGRVEEQYF | TGTGCCAGCACCCAGGGGGGCCGCGTCGAGGAGCAGTACTTC
few | TRBJ2-2 | TRBV28 | TRBD2 | CASSHGLAGVCAGELFF | TGTGCCAGCAGCCACGGTCTAGCGGGAGTATGCGCCGGGGAGCTGTTTTTT
few | TRBJ1-1 | TRBV7-2 | TRBD1 | CASSYHPTDRGSAEAFF | TGTGCCAGCAGCTATCACCCAACCGACAGGGGAAGCGCTGAAGCTTTCTTT
many | TRBJ2-3 | TRBV29-1 | - | CSVDWDSDDTQYF | TGCAGCGTTGATTGGGACTCGGACGATACGCAGTATTTT
many | TRBJ1-4 | TRBV10-3 | - | CAIGGESNEKLFF | TGTGCCATCGGTGGGGAGTCTAATGAAAAACTGTTTTTT
few | TRBJ1-2 | TRBV10-2 | - | CASSEGRASGYTF | TGCGCCAGCAGTGAAGGCAGGGCTTCGGGCTACACCTTC
many | TRBJ1-5 | TRBV24-1 | TRBD1 | CATSAMTGAGHQPQHF | TGTGCCACCAGTGCCATGACAGGGGCCGGTCACCAGCCCCAGCATTTT
many | TRBJ1-2 | TRBV9 | - | CASSVGATPNYGYTF | TGTGCCAGCAGCGTAGGTGCGACACCCAACTATGGCTACACCTTC
many | TRBJ1-1 | TRBV12-3/TRBV12-4 | - | CASRQKQGMNTEAFF | TGTGCCAGCAGACAGAAACAGGGCATGAACACTGAAGCTTTCTTT
many | TRBJ2-1 | TRBV25-1 | TRBD2 | CASSQVGGGEDNEQFF | TGTGCCAGCAGCCAAGTGGGGGGGGGAGAAGACAATGAGCAGTTCTTC
many | TRBJ2-7 | TRBV5-1 | - | CASRHFDEQYF | TGCGCCAGCAGGCACTTCGACGAGCAGTACTTC
many | TRBJ1-3 | TRBV5-1 | TRBD1 | CASSSGQGATSGNTIYF | TGCGCCAGCAGCTCCGGACAGGGAGCGACCTCTGGAAACACCATATATTTT
many | TRBJ2-1 | TRBV20-1 | TRBD2 | CSASAGTSAPVEQFF | TGCAGTGCTAGTGCCGGGACTAGCGCGCCCGTGGAGCAGTTCTTC
many | TRBJ2-7 | TRBV5-1 | - | CASSLRGPEQYF | TGCGCCAGCAGCTTGAGGGGTCCCGAGCAGTACTTC
many | TRBJ2-3 | TRBV20-1 | - | CSARGFEVVEYTQYF | TGCAGTGCTAGAGGGTTCGAGGTGGTGGAGTATACGCAGTATTTT
many | TRBJ2-2 | TRBV3-1 | - | CASSPRPPGNTGELFF | TGTGCCAGCAGCCCCCGCCCCCCAGGGAACACCGGGGAGCTGTTTTTT
- | TRBJ2-7 | TRBV12-3/TRBV12-4 | TRBD2 | CASSLMREGSYEQYF | TGTGCCAGCAGTTTAATGCGGGAGGGTTCCTACGAGCAGTACTTC
many | TRBJ2-7 | TRBV12-3/TRBV12-4 | TRBD1 | CASRLTGLREQYF | TGTGCCAGCAGGCTGACAGGGCTTCGAGAGCAGTACTTC